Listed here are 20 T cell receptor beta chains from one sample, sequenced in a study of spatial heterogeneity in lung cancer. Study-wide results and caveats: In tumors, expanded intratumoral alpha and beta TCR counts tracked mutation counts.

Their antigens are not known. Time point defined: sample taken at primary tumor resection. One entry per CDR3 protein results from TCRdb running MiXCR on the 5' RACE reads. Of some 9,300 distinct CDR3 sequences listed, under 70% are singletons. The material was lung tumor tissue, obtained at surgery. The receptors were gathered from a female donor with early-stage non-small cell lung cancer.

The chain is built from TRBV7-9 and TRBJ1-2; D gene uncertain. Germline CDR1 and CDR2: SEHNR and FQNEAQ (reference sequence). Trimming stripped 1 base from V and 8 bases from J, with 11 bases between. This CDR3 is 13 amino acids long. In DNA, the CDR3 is TGTGCCAGCAGCTTAGAACGGCTATCGGGCTACACCTTC. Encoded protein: CASSLERLSGYTF.

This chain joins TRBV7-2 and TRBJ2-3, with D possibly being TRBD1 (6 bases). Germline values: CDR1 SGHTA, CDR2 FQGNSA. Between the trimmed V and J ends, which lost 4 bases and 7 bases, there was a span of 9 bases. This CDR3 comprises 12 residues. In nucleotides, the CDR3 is TGTGCCAGCAGCTCGGACAGTTATACGCAGTATTTT. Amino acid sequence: CASSSDSYTQYF.

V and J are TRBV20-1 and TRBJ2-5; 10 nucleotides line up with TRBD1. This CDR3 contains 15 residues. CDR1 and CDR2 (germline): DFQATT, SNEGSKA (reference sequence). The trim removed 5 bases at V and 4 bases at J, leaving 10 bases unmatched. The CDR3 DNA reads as TGCAGTGCTGTTTTCCCGGGACAGGGGCTAGAGACCCAGTACTTC. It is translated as CSAVFPGQGLETQYF.

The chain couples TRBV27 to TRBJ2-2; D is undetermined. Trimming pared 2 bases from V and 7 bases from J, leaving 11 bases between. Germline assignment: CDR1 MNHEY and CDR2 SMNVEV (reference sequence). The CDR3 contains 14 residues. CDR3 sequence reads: CASSLKVLRGELFF. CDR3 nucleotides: TGTGCCAGCAGTTTAAAAGTTCTGCGCGGGGAGCTGTTTTTT.

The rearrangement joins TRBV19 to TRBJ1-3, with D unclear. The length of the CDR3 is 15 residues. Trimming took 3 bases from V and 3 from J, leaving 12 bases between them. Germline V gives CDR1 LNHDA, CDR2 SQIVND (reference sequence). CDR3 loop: CASSIVTGFGNTIYF. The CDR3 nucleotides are TGTGCCAGTAGTATTGTTACCGGATTTGGAAACACCATATATTTT.

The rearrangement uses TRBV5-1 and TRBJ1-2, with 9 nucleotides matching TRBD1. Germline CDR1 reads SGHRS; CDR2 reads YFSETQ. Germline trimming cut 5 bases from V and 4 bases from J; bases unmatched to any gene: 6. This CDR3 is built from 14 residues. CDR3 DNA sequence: TGCGCCAGCAGAGCAACAGGGGGCGGCTATGGCTACACCTTC. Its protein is CASRATGGGYGYTF.

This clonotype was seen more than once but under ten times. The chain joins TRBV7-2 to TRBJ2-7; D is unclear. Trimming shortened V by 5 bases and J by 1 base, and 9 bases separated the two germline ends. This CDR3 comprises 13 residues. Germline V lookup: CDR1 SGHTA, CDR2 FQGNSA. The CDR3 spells CASSRMGSYEQYF. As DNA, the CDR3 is TGTGCCAGCAGCCGGATGGGATCCTACGAGCAGTACTTC.

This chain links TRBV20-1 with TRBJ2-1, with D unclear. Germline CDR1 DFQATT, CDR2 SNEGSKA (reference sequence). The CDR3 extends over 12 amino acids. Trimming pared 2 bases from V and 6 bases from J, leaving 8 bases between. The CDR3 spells CSARHRANEQFF. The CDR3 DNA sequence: TGCAGTGCTAGACACAGAGCCAATGAGCAGTTCTTC.

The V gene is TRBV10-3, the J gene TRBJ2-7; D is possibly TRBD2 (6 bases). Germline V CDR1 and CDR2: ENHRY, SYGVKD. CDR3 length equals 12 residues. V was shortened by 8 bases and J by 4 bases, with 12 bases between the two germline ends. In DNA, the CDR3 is TGTGCCATCGGGACTGATCTTTACGAGCAGTACTTC. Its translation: CAIGTDLYEQYF.

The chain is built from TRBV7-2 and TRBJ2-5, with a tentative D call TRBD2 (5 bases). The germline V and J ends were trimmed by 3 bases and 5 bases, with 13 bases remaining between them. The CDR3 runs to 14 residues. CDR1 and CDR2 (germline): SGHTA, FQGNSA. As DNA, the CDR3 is TGTGCCAGCAGCTTTGGTGGGTCGGGGGAGACCCAGTACTTC. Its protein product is CASSFGGSGETQYF.

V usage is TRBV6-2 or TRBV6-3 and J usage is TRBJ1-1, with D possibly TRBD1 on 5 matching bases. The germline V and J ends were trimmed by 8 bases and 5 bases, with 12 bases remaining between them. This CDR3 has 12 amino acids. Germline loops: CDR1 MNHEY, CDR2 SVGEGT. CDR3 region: CASSGGGTEAFF. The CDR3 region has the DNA TGTGCCAGCTCGGGGGGAGGGACTGAAGCTTTCTTT.

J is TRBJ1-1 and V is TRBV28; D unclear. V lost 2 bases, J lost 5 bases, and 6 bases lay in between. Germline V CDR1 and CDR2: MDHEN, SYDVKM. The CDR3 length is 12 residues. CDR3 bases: TGTGCCAGCAGTTTAAGTTGGACTGAAGCTTTCTTT. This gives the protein CASSLSWTEAFF.

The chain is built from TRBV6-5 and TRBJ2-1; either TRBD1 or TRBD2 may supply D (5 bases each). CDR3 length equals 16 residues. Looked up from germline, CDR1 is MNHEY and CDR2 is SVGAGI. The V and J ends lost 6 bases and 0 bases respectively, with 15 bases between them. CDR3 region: CASRAGTVSSYNEQFF. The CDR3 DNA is TGTGCCAGCAGGGCCGGGACGGTAAGCTCCTACAATGAGCAGTTCTTC.

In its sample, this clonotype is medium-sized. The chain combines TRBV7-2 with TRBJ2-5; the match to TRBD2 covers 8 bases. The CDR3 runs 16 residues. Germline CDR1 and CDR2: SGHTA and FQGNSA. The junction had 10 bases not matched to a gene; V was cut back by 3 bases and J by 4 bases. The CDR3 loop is CASSFPVGLAPETQYF. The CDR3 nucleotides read TGTGCCAGCAGCTTTCCTGTCGGACTAGCTCCAGAGACCCAGTACTTC.

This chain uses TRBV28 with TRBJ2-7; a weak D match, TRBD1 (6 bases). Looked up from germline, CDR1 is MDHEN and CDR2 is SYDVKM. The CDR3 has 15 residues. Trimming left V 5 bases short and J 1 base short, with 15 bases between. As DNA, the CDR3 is TGTGCCAGCAGTCCCCGTGGACAGTTATCCTACGAGCAGTACTTC. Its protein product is CASSPRGQLSYEQYF.

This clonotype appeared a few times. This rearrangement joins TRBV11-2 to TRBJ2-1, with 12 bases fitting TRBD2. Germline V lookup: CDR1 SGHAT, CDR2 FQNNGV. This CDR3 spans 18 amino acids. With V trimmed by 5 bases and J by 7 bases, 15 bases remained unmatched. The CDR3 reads CASSPQDRGLAGKNEQFF. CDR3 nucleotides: TGTGCCAGCAGCCCGCAGGACAGGGGACTAGCGGGTAAAAATGAGCAGTTCTTC.

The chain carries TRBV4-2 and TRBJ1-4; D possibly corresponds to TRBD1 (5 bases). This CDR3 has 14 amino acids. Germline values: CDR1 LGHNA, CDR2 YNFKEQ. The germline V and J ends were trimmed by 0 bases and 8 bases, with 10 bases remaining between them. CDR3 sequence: CASSQEWGIEKLFF. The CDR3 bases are TGTGCCAGCAGCCAAGAATGGGGCATCGAAAAACTGTTTTTT.

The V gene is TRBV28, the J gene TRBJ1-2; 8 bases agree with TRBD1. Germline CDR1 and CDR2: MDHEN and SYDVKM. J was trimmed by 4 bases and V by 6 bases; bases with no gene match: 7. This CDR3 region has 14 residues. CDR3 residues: CASRGQGAFYGYTF. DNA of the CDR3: TGTGCCAGCAGAGGGCAGGGGGCGTTCTATGGCTACACCTTC.

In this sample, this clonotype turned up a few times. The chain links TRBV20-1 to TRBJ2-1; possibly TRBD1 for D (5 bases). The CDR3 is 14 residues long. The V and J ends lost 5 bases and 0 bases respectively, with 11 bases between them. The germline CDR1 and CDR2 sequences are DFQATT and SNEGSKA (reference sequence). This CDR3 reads CSALDDSSYNEQFF. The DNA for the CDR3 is TGCAGTGCTTTGGACGACAGCTCCTACAATGAGCAGTTCTTC.

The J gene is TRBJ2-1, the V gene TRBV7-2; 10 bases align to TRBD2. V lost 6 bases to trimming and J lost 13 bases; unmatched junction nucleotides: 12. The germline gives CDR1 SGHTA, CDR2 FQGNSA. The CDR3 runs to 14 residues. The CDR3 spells CASSYSTLAGEQFF. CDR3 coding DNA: TGTGCCAGCAGTTACTCGACCCTAGCGGGGGAACAGTTCTTC.